This TCR beta chain was captured in a study of chemoradiotherapy in HPV16-positive cancers. The wider study: A couple of HPV16-positive patients' cells yielded candidate HPV-specific clones and common motifs.

The CDR3 has 16 amino acids. V shed 8 bases, J shed 2 bases, and the junction held 9 bases outside the gene matches. Germline assignment: CDR1 MGHDK and CDR2 SYGVNS. The method was immunoSEQ multiplex PCR; TCRdb's version includes in-frame clones alone and lacks a portion of them. The repertoire holds about 16,000 clones, with around three quarters as singletons. Study-level points and caveats: Candidate HPV-specific clones and E7-related TCR motifs grew in tumor during treatment. The functional HPV-specific definition rests on just two HPV16-positive patients. For HPV16-positive patients, expanding HPV-responsive T cells associated with longer recurrence-free survival.

This clone was found a few times. Its antigen is currently unknown. The clonotype originates from a human donor with HPV-associated anogenital cancer. This rearrangement joins TRBV25-1 to TRBJ2-6; 7 nucleotides match TRBD2. The specimen comprised tumor tissue, sampled from a patient who underwent chemoradiotherapy. The CDR3 sequence is CASGGVGLAGANVLTF. DNA for the CDR3: TGTGCCAGCGGGGGGGTAGGGTTGGCTGGGGCCAACGTCCTGACTTTC. The variable domain in full, completed from reference TRBV25-1 and TRBJ2-6, reads EADIYQTPRYLVIGTGKKITLECSQTMGHDKMYWYQQDPGMELHLIHYSYGVNSTEKGDLSSESTVSRIRTEHFPLTLESARPSHTSQYLCASGGVGLAGANVLTFGAGSRLTVL.